This section outlines one T cell receptor (beta chain) sequence together with its context. Per the germline V gene, CDR1 is LNHDA and CDR2 is SQIVND (reference sequence). The CDR3 is 13 amino acids. J gave up 14 bases and V 0 bases, and 7 bases lay outside the gene matches. The sample belongs to a study of cytomegalovirus exposure and HLA in healthy donors. It was with 60 Vbeta and 13 Jbeta primers that the PCR ran. Here immunoSEQ multiplex PCR was the method, and the copy in TCRdb shows in-frame clones only, minus some. The sample records about 110,000 clones, more than 60% being singletons. Sample: PBMCs. V usage is TRBV19 and J usage is TRBJ1-5; 7 bases line up with TRBD1. The TCR sequence derives from a woman aged 40 to 49 in good health and CMV-seronegative. The CDR3 bases are TGTGCCAGTAGTATAGATACCGCAGGGGGAAAGCATTTT. Translation gives CASSIDTAGGKHF.